These 30 T cell receptor beta chains share one sample of origin, sequenced in a study of post-analysis software for immune sequencing data. General study findings and limits: Patients used about 5 TRBV segments, including TRBV5-6, TRBV5-1 and TRBV20-1, more often than controls.

These TCRs' antigens remain unknown. Sequencing libraries made from TCR beta cDNA carried unique molecular identifiers. TCRdb itself ran the PCR reads through MiXCR, one entry per CDR3 protein. The repertoire consists of around 260,000 distinct CDR3 sequences, with around 34% occurring once and the leading ten covering 4% to 6%. The sample consisted of blood. These receptors were taken from a girl aged 5-17 years with multiple sclerosis.

In its sample, this clonotype was seen many times. The chain has TRBV7-9 and TRBJ2-3; a weak D match, TRBD2 (6 bases). V was shortened by 1 base and J by 12 bases, with 11 bases between the two germline ends. The germline V gene encodes CDR1 SEHNR and CDR2 FQNEAQ (reference sequence). The CDR3 is made up of 12 amino acids. Here the CDR3 reads CASSLVAGHQYF. CDR3 sequence (DNA): TGTGCCAGCAGCTTAGTCGCGGGGCACCAGTATTTT. The full variable domain, with the rest looked up from reference TRBV7-9 and TRBJ2-3, is DTGVSQNPRHKITKRGQNVTFRCDPISEHNRLYWYRQTLGQGPEFLTYFQNEAQLEKSRLLSDRFSAERPKGSFSTLEIQRTEQGDSAMYLCASSLVAGHQYFGPGTRLTVL.

This clonotype was detected many times. The chain employs TRBV2 and TRBJ2-1, with a possible D match to TRBD2 (5 bases). CDR1 is SNHLY, CDR2 FYNNEI, per germline. Trimming took off 10 bases at V and 4 bases at J, with 14 bases between the two ends. The CDR3 is 13 amino acids. CDR3 residues: CANPREGYNEQFF. In DNA, the CDR3 is TGTGCCAACCCTAGAGAGGGATACAATGAGCAGTTCTTC.

This clonotype occurred many times. The chain employs TRBV14 and TRBJ2-3, with D hard to call. The CDR3 spans 16 residues. Germline V gene sequence: CDR1 SGHDN, CDR2 FVKESK. With 2 bases removed from V and 0 bases from J, the gap between germline ends came to 12 bases. The CDR3 sequence is CASSQLTRSSTDTQYF. The CDR3 DNA sequence: TGTGCCAGCAGCCAACTCACCCGAAGTAGCACAGATACGCAGTATTTT.

This clonotype was seen repeatedly, ten times or more. This chain uses TRBV2 with TRBJ2-1, with 13 bases identical to TRBD2. Trimming removed 4 bases from V and 6 bases from J; junction bases left unmatched: 9. This CDR3 has 17 residues. Germline assignment: CDR1 SNHLY and CDR2 FYNNEI. The CDR3 here is CASSGPSLAGGPNEQFF. The CDR3 nucleotides are TGTGCCAGCAGTGGACCCTCACTAGCGGGGGGGCCCAATGAGCAGTTCTTC.

This clonotype appeared many times. This chain uses TRBV7-2 with TRBJ2-3, with TRBD2 identical over 9 bases. Germline CDR1 is SGHTA and CDR2 is FQGNSA. The CDR3 has 15 amino acids. V lost 6 bases to trimming and J lost 5 bases; unmatched junction nucleotides: 9. CDR3 bases: TGTGCCAGCAGTCTAGGGACTAGCAATGGAGATACGCAGTATTTT. Its translation is CASSLGTSNGDTQYF.

This clonotype occurred a few times. This clone may be a read error of a much larger clone one base away. The chain employs TRBV5-1 and TRBJ2-5, with 10 bases matching TRBD2. The germline V gene has CDR1 SGHRS and CDR2 YFSETQ. The V gene end was trimmed by 4 bases and the J gene end by 11 bases; junction bases not matched to a gene: 20. This CDR3 contains 17 residues. The CDR3 sequence: CASSPIAGGIKGNEQYF. The CDR3 region has the DNA TGCGCCAGCAGCCCTATAGCGGGGGGAATTAAGGGCAATGAGCAGTACTTC.

A note on this clonotype: This may be a read error: a much more frequent sequence differs by one nucleotide. V usage is TRBV5-1 and J usage is TRBJ2-1; 10 nucleotides agree with TRBD2. The closer fit of TRBJ2-7 to the DNA end suggests the J call may be wrong. The germline CDR1 and CDR2 sequences are SGHRS and YFSETQ. The CDR3 spans 17 residues. The CDR3 DNA follows: TGCGCCAGCAGCTTGGTCACCGGGACTAGCGCCTACAATGAGCAGTACTTC. Translated: CASSLVTGTSAYNEQYF.

This rearrangement joins TRBV20-1 to TRBJ1-1; no reliable D call. The V gene lost 6 bases and the J gene lost 1 base, with 9 bases spanning the gap. In germline, CDR1 is DFQATT, CDR2 SNEGSKA (reference sequence). CDR3 length: 12 amino acids. CDR3 residues: CSAYRTNTEAFF. CDR3 coding DNA: TGCAGTGCGTATAGGACGAACACTGAAGCTTTCTTT.

This clonotype occurred many times. The J gene is TRBJ2-1, the V gene TRBV7-8; 12 bases fit TRBD2. The junction had 9 bases not matched to a gene; V was cut back by 8 bases and J by 7 bases. Germline V gene data show CDR1 as SGHVS and CDR2 as FQNEAQ. The CDR3 is 15 residues long. The CDR3 DNA sequence: TGTGCCAGCCGGGGCACTAGCGGGAGGCGGAATGAGCAGTTCTTC. This encodes CASRGTSGRRNEQFF.

This clonotype was detected a few times. V gene TRBV2 combines with J gene TRBJ1-1; D is ambiguous. The CDR3 sequence is 13 residues long. Germline CDR1 and CDR2: SNHLY and FYNNEI. Trimming took 8 bases from V and 1 from J, leaving 11 bases between them. CDR3 bases: TGTGCCAGCCTCCCCCTGGCGAACACTGAAGCTTTCTTT. Its translation: CASLPLANTEAFF.

This clonotype was found many times. The chain couples TRBV12-3 or TRBV12-4 to TRBJ2-4; TRBD1 aligns across 9 bases. The CDR3 length is 13 residues. The J segment lost 10 bases and the V segment lost 6 bases, leaving 7 bases of the junction unmatched. The DNA for the CDR3 is TGTGCCAGCAGCCGTCCCGGACAGGGGATTCAGTACTTC. This sequence encodes CASSRPGQGIQYF.

Turning to this clonotype: Relative to the germline gene, one junction end is altered; a read error may explain this. V is TRBV4-1 and J is TRBJ1-5, with D hard to call. In germline, CDR1 is MGHRA, CDR2 YSYEKL. The CDR3 contains 13 residues. The CDR3 sequence: CDSSQDDAQPQHF. For the CDR3, the DNA is TGCGACAGCAGCCAAGATGACGCCCAGCCCCAGCATTTT.

The chain carries TRBV20-1 and TRBJ2-3; 9 bases line up with TRBD2. The junction had 9 bases not matched to a gene; V was cut back by 6 bases and J by 5 bases. The CDR3 is 14 residues long. The germline V gene encodes CDR1 DFQATT and CDR2 SNEGSKA (reference sequence). The CDR3 nucleotides are TGCAGTGCCCCGCGGGGTAGCGGGGGAGATACGCAGTATTTT. Amino acid sequence: CSAPRGSGGDTQYF.

This clonotype has ten or more counts. The chain employs TRBV6-1 and TRBJ1-1; 7 nucleotides match TRBD1. CDR3 length: 13 residues. Looked up from germline, CDR1 is MNHNS and CDR2 is SASEGT. Trimming removed 2 bases from V and 3 bases from J; junction bases left unmatched: 0. The CDR3 loop is CASSETGDTEAFF. The CDR3 region has the DNA TGTGCCAGCAGTGAAACAGGGGACACTGAAGCTTTCTTT.

J is TRBJ2-7 and V is TRBV6-1; 11 bases line up with TRBD2. CDR1 is MNHNS and CDR2 is SASEGT in the germline V gene. The CDR3 runs 15 residues. J lost 10 bases, V lost 0 bases, and 8 bases had no gene match. The CDR3 spells CASSEALAGGEAQYF. DNA of the CDR3: TGTGCCAGCAGTGAAGCGCTAGCGGGAGGAGAGGCCCAGTACTTC.

This clonotype was detected ten times or more. The rearrangement joins TRBV6-5 to TRBJ2-3; TRBD2 agrees at 11 bases. In germline, CDR1 is MNHEY, CDR2 SVGAGI. The CDR3 has 16 amino acids. J lost 2 bases, V lost 6 bases, and 7 bases had no gene match. The CDR3 spells CASRRGLAATTDTQYF. Written as DNA, the CDR3 is TGTGCCAGCAGAAGGGGACTAGCGGCTACCACAGATACGCAGTATTTT.

Many counts were recorded for this clonotype. This chain joins TRBV7-9 and TRBJ1-6; no clear D gene. Germline assignment: CDR1 SEHNR and CDR2 FQNEAQ (reference sequence). V lost 3 bases, J lost 7 bases, and 4 bases lay in between. This CDR3 spans 12 amino acids. The CDR3 loop is CASSLTNSPLHF. As DNA, the CDR3 is TGTGCCAGCAGCTTGACCAATTCACCCCTCCACTTT.

This clonotype was picked up a small number of times. The genes are TRBV6-1 and TRBJ2-1, with TRBD2 matching 14 bases. The CDR3 is 18 amino acids. V was pared by 6 bases and J by 7 bases, with 14 bases of the junction left unmatched. Germline CDR1 and CDR2: MNHNS and SASEGT. DNA of the CDR3: TGTGCCAGCAGCCGAAGTGAGGGACTAGCGGGAGTAGGGAATGAGCAGTTCTTC. This translates into CASSRSEGLAGVGNEQFF.

This chain joins TRBV27 and TRBJ1-1; D possibly corresponds to TRBD1 (5 bases). Trimming took off 6 bases at V and 5 bases at J, with 13 bases between the two ends. Germline values: CDR1 MNHEY, CDR2 SMNVEV (reference sequence). The CDR3 runs 13 residues. The CDR3 nucleotides are TGTGCCAGCAGCCACAGACGGGGGACTGAAGCTTTCTTT. Its protein is CASSHRRGTEAFF.

This chain uses TRBV20-1 with TRBJ2-3; D possibly matches TRBD1 or TRBD2 (5 bases each). CDR1 and CDR2 (germline): DFQATT, SNEGSKA (reference sequence). Trimming removed 6 bases at V and 2 bases at J, with 15 bases between. This CDR3 region has 14 residues. The CDR3 DNA is TGCAGTGCCCAAGGTTGGGGGACCACAGATACGCAGTATTTT. Its translation is CSAQGWGTTDTQYF.

This clonotype appeared a single time. The V gene is TRBV27, the J gene TRBJ2-5, with 7 bases that match TRBD2. CDR1 and CDR2 from the germline V gene are MNHEY and SMNVEV (reference sequence). V trimming: 3 bases; J trimming: 5 bases; junction bases outside the gene matches: 21. The CDR3 runs to 19 residues. CDR3 protein: CASSLGVRPLREDRETQYF. In DNA, the CDR3 is TGTGCCAGCAGTTTGGGAGTCAGGCCACTACGGGAGGATCGGGAGACCCAGTACTTC.

This chain joins TRBV7-9 and TRBJ1-1; D not resolved. The germline V gene has CDR1 SEHNR and CDR2 FQNEAQ (reference sequence). CDR3 length: 14 amino acids. V was cut by 5 bases and J by 2 bases, with 12 bases left in between. CDR3: CASSVEGRNTEAFF. The CDR3 DNA follows: TGTGCCAGCAGCGTGGAAGGGAGAAACACTGAAGCTTTCTTT. Variable domain in full (rest from reference TRBV7-9 and TRBJ1-1): DTGVSQNPRHKITKRGQNVTFRCDPISEHNRLYWYRQTLGQGPEFLTYFQNEAQLEKSRLLSDRFSAERPKGSFSTLEIQRTEQGDSAMYLCASSVEGRNTEAFFGQGTRLTVV.

The gene calls are TRBV3-1 and TRBJ2-2, with 8 bases identical to TRBD2. The CDR3 covers 17 residues. Unmatched junction bases numbered 9, after V lost 1 base and J lost 5 bases. The germline V gene encodes CDR1 LGHDT and CDR2 YNNKEL (reference sequence). CDR3 sequence: CASSQGIGLAATGELFF. The CDR3 coding sequence is TGTGCCAGCAGCCAAGGGATCGGACTAGCCGCGACCGGGGAGCTGTTTTTT.

The chain couples TRBV13 to TRBJ2-3; a possible D gene is TRBD1 (6 bases). The germline V gene has CDR1 PRHDT and CDR2 FYEKMQ (reference sequence). CDR3 length: 13 residues. V gave up 5 bases and J gave up 6 bases, with 12 bases separating them. This CDR3 reads CASSTTGTDTQYF. The CDR3 nucleotides read TGTGCCAGCAGCACCACAGGGACCGATACGCAGTATTTT.

Remarks on this clonotype: This may arise from a read error, as a much more abundant clone is one base away. The chain links TRBV10-3 to TRBJ2-3, with D tentatively TRBD1 (5 bases). Germline lookup yields CDR1 ENHRY and CDR2 SYGVKD. CDR3 length: 13 residues. CDR3 sequence: CAISEHVTGTQYF. In DNA, the CDR3 is TGTGCCATCAGTGAACACGTCACAGGTACGCAGTATTTT.

This clonotype has only a few counts. One end of the junction varies from germline; a read error may be responsible. As DNA, the CDR3 is TGTGCCAGCAGCTTGAGGACTAGCGGGGGGTCCAAGGTCAATGGGCAGTTCTTC. Amino acid sequence: CASSLRTSGGSKVNGQFF. The chain employs TRBV5-5 and TRBJ2-1, with 14 bases identical to TRBD2. The germline V gene encodes CDR1 SGHKS and CDR2 YYEKEE (reference sequence). The CDR3 contains 18 residues.

The chain couples TRBV10-3 to TRBJ2-1; 7 bases are shared with TRBD2. The germline V gene encodes CDR1 ENHRY and CDR2 SYGVKD. J gave up 14 bases and V 8 bases, and 9 bases lay outside the gene matches. The CDR3 runs to 11 residues. CDR3 amino acids: CAIGTTIGEFF. In DNA form, the CDR3 reads TGTGCCATCGGGACTACGATAGGAGAGTTCTTC.

This clonotype was found many times. The chain has TRBV12-3 or TRBV12-4 and TRBJ2-7, with D hard to call. V lost 1 base, J lost 3 bases, and 7 bases lay in between. CDR3 length: 13 amino acids. CDR3 DNA: TGTGCCAGCAGTTTAGTCCCCTTCTACGAGCAGTACTTC. Its protein is CASSLVPFYEQYF.

About this clonotype: This may come from a read error, since a much larger clone is one base off. J is TRBJ2-5 and V is TRBV28; D may correspond to TRBD1 or TRBD2 (6 bases each). Germline CDR1 is MDHEN and CDR2 is SYDVKM. The CDR3 contains 15 residues. The CDR3 loop reads CAGSLAGGRGETQYF. The CDR3 coding sequence is TGTGCCGGCAGCCTCGCTGGGGGCCGGGGGGAGACCCAGTACTTC.

The sample holds a few counts of this clonotype. CDR3 DNA sequence: TGTGCCAGCAGCCAGATCTACAATGAGCAGTTCTTC. Translation gives CASSQIYNEQFF. The gene calls are TRBV3-1 and TRBJ2-1, with unresolved D. The V end lost 3 bases, the J end lost 3 bases, and 3 bases lay between the germline ends. Germline V CDR1 and CDR2: LGHDT, YNNKEL (reference sequence). The CDR3 extends over 12 amino acids.